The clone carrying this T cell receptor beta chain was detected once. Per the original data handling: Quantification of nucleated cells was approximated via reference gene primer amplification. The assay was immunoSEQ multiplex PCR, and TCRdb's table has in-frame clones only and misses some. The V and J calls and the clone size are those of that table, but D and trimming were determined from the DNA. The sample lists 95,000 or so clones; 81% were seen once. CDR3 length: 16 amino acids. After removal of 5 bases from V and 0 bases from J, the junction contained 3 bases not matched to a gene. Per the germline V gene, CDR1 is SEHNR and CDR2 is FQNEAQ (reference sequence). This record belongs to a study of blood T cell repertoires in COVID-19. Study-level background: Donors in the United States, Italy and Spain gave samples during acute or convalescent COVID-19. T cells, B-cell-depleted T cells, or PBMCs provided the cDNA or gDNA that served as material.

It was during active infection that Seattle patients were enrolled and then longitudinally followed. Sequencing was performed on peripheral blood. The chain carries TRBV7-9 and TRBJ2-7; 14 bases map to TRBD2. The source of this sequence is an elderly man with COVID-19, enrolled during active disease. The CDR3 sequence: CASSTGTSGGSYEQYF. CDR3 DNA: TGTGCCAGCAGCACCGGGACTAGCGGGGGCTCCTACGAGCAGTACTTC. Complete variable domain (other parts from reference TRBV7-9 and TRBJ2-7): DTGVSQNPRHKITKRGQNVTFRCDPISEHNRLYWYRQTLGQGPEFLTYFQNEAQLEKSRLLSDRFSAERPKGSFSTLEIQRTEQGDSAMYLCASSTGTSGGSYEQYFGPGTRLTVT.